The clone carrying this T cell receptor beta chain has just a few counts. Its antigen is not identified. This sample was included in a study of CD8 T cells in ankylosing spondylitis. This CDR3 has 17 residues. Germline V gene lookup returns CDR1 SGHNT and CDR2 YENEEA. V was clipped by 4 bases and J by 2 bases, with 19 bases between them. Overall study results and limits: Matched ankylosing spondylitis synovial fluid reportedly showed significant enrichment of disease-linked clones.

The TCR beta libraries were generated through quantitative 5'-RACE incorporating molecular barcodes. TCRdb recomputed calls from the 5' RACE reads with MiXCR, one row per CDR3 protein. This table has approximately 200,000 distinct CDR3 sequences, 9.5% to 15% appearing once. The specimen was blood, either unsorted or a sorted T cell fraction (not recorded which). The rearrangement uses TRBV11-3 and TRBJ2-3; D is unresolved. The source is a male donor with ankylosing spondylitis or in good health (not recorded which). In DNA form, the CDR3 reads TGTGCCAGCAGCTCCGTTGCGGCAGGAGCCGACACAGATACGCAGTATTTT. It encodes CASSSVAAGADTDTQYF. The full variable domain, with the rest looked up from reference TRBV11-3 and TRBJ2-3, is EAGVVQSPRYKIIEKKQPVAFWCNPISGHNTLYWYLQNLGQGPELLIRYENEEAVDDSQLPKDRFSAERLKGVDSTLKIQPAELGDSAVYLCASSSVAAGADTDTQYFGPGTRLTVL.